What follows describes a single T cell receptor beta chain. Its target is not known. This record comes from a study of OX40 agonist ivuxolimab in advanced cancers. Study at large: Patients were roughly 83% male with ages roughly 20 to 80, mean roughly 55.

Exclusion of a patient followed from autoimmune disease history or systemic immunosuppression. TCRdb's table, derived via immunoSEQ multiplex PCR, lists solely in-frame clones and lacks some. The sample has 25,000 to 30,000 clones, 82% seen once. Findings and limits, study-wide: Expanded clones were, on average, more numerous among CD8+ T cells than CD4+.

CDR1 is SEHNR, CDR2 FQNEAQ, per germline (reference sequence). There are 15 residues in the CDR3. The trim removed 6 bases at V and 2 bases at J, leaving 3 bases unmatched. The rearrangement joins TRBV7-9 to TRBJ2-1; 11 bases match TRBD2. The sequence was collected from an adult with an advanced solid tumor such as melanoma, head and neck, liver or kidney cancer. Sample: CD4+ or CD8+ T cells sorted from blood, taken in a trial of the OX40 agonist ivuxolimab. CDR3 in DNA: TGTGCCAGCAGGGGTAGCGGGGGGGCCTACAATGAGCAGTTCTTC. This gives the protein CASRGSGGAYNEQFF.